The present T cell receptor (beta chain) was sequenced within a study of blood T cell repertoires in COVID-19. The wider study: COVID-19 samples from acute and convalescent phases originated in the United States, Italy and Spain. Sources were T cells, B-cell-depleted T cells, or PBMCs; the material itself was cDNA or gDNA.

Sequencing was performed with immunoSEQ multiplex PCR; in TCRdb, only in-frame clones are kept and a portion is missing. This table has tens of thousands of clones, about four fifths appearing once. The sequenced sample consisted of peripheral blood. The TCR was taken from a woman aged 55 to 70 with acute or convalescent COVID-19.

The CDR3 DNA reads TGCGCCAGCAGTGAGTCTGGGACAGGGGGCACTGAGCAGTTCTTC. Amino acid sequence: CASSESGTGGTEQFF. The rearrangement joins TRBV10-1 to TRBJ2-1, with 12 nucleotides matching TRBD1. The germline V gene has CDR1 WNHNN and CDR2 SYGVQD (reference sequence). Unmatched junction bases numbered 3, after V lost 0 bases and J lost 9 bases. The CDR3 is made up of 15 amino acids.